This T cell receptor beta chain came from a study of T-cell memory formation after mild COVID-19. At the level of the study: Largely donor-specific TCR clusters were found. Regarding the study as a whole: A second wave expanding day 15 to 37 was CD4+-biased; contracting clones were balanced.

As concerns this clonotype: Its specificity is unknown.

The CDR3 totals 16 residues. Germline lookup yields CDR1 SNHLY and CDR2 FYNNEI. Trimming took 1 base from V and 0 from J, leaving 12 bases between them. From the 5' RACE reads, TCRdb called clonotypes with MiXCR, one entry per CDR3 protein. This sample has about 270,000 distinct CDR3 sequences, with roughly 17% found just once. The chain uses TRBV2 and TRBJ1-2; D call uncertain. This sequence was found in a man younger than 30 who had mild COVID-19 (a few samples of this study predate the infection). Cell type and time point are not known. The sequencing input was PBMCs or a T cell subset sorted from them (not recorded which). The CDR3 DNA reads TGTGCCAGCAGTGAAGGACCGGTTACAGCTAACTATGGCTACACCTTC. Its protein product is CASSEGPVTANYGYTF.